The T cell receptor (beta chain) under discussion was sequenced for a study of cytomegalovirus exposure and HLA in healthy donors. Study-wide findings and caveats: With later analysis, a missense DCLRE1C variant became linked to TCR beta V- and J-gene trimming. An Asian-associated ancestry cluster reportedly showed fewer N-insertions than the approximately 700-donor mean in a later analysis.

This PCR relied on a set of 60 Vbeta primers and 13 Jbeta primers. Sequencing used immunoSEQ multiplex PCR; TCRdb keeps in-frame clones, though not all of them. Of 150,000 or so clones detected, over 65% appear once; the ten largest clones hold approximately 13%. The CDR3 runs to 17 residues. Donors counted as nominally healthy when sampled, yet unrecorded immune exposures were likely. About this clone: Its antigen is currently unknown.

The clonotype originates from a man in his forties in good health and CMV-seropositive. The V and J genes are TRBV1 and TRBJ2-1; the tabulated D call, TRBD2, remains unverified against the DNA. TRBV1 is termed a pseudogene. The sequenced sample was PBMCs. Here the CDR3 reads CTSSQSGEPCLINEQFF. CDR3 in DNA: TGCACCAGCAGCCAAAGTGGAGAACCCTGCTTGATCAATGAGCAGTTCTTC.